Here is one T cell receptor (beta chain) with its context. Antigen specificity is unknown. The time point denotes: week 35, safety follow-up. In every dose of vaccine, 300 ug of mutant IDH1 20-mer peptide was given alongside topical imiquimod. V was clipped by 4 bases and J by 0 bases, with 9 bases between them. This CDR3 has 13 residues. CDR1 is SQVTM, CDR2 ANQGSEA, per germline. TCRdb keeps only in-frame clones here, not all; method: immunoSEQ multiplex PCR. This table has around 45,000 clones, 85% to 90% appearing once. This entry belongs to a study of a mutant IDH1 vaccine in newly diagnosed glioma. Study-wide context: Vaccination was launched 4-6 weeks after radiotherapy alone, or with temozolomide cycles. Treated patients had a mean age of approximately 40 years and a sex split that was roughly 60% male and about 40% female. At week 47 came visit V13, while visit V12 had come at week 35. Study observations and caveats: Most patients, about 93%, showed vaccine-induced immune responses.

J is TRBJ1-2 and V is TRBV29-1, with D unclear. The specimen was PBMCs, collected from a glioma patient whose treatment included an IDH1 peptide vaccine. This TCR was recovered from a woman aged 40 to 50 with glioma. CDR3 residues: CSVAELANYGYTF. As DNA, the CDR3 is TGCAGCGTTGCCGAGTTAGCTAACTATGGCTACACCTTC.